Detailed here is one TCR beta chain. The sample belongs to a study of blood T cell repertoires in COVID-19. About the research overall: The United States, Italy and Spain supplied acute and convalescent COVID-19 samples. T cells, B-cell-depleted T cells, or PBMCs provided the cDNA or gDNA that served as material.

Germline lookup yields CDR1 SGHVS and CDR2 FNYEAQ. CDR3 length: 17 residues. V gave up 1 base and J gave up 0 bases; unmatched junction bases: 7. Study processing details: Using reference gene primer amplification, nucleated cell counts were estimated. The table came from immunoSEQ multiplex PCR; TCRdb's copy has only in-frame clones and leaves some out. V, J and clone size derive from that table, while D and trimming were established from the DNA sequence. The sample lists about 92,000 clones, approximately 79% seen once, with 16% in the top ten. The sequence came from a woman older than 75 with active or convalescent COVID-19. J is TRBJ1-2 and V is TRBV7-6; TRBD1 agrees at 8 bases. The specimen was peripheral blood. CDR3 sequence reads: CASSLVPGGETNYGYTF. The CDR3 bases are TGTGCCAGCAGCTTAGTCCCAGGGGGCGAAACTAACTATGGCTACACCTTC.